One sample yielded the 20 T cell receptor beta chains listed below, sequenced in a study of response to subunit inactivated influenza vaccine. From the RT-PCR reads, TCRdb called clonotypes with MiXCR, one entry per CDR3 protein. There are a few hundred thousand distinct CDR3 sequences in the sample; approximately 15% occur only once, and over 8.5% lies in the top ten. The sample in question was PBMCs from blood, obtained roughly 12 days after vaccination. The receptor set was obtained from a man aged 45-65 years who received an inactivated influenza vaccine.

This clonotype was counted ten times or more. The rearrangement links TRBV29-1 to TRBJ2-7, with D unresolved. The CDR3 sequence is 12 residues long. Germline V gene lookup returns CDR1 SQVTM and CDR2 ANQGSEA. V gave up 7 bases and J gave up 4 bases, with 14 bases separating them. CDR3 sequence reads: CSAKGSGYEQYF. As DNA, the CDR3 is TGCAGCGCCAAAGGCAGTGGGTACGAGCAGTACTTC.

V gene TRBV6-2 or TRBV6-3 combines with J gene TRBJ2-7, with TRBD2 matching 11 bases. Losses at the gene ends were 5 bases for V and 7 bases for J; bases not matched to a gene: 7. This CDR3 comprises 14 residues. CDR1 and CDR2 from the germline V gene are MNHEY and SVGEGT. CDR3 sequence reads: CASSKLAGVLEQYF. As DNA, the CDR3 is TGTGCCAGCAGTAAACTAGCGGGAGTTCTTGAGCAGTACTTC.

V gene TRBV11-3 combines with J gene TRBJ2-1; D call uncertain. This CDR3 region has 13 residues. The germline CDR1 and CDR2 sequences are SGHNT and YENEEA. V dropped 5 bases and J dropped 9 bases, with 14 bases sitting between them. CDR3 sequence reads: CASSQESRGEQFF. The CDR3 nucleotides are TGTGCCAGCAGCCAAGAATCCCGTGGTGAGCAGTTCTTC.

This clonotype was counted a few times. This rearrangement joins TRBV12-3 or TRBV12-4 to TRBJ2-3, with TRBD1 identical over 9 bases. The CDR3 extends over 15 amino acids. The V segment lost 5 bases and the J segment 4 bases; nucleotides outside the gene matches: 7. In DNA form, the CDR3 reads TGTGCCAGCAGTCCTCCGGACAGGGGTGCAGATACGCAGTATTTT. Amino acids: CASSPPDRGADTQYF.

V gene TRBV2 combines with J gene TRBJ2-7, with D perhaps TRBD1 or TRBD2 (5 bases each). CDR1 SNHLY and CDR2 FYNNEI come from the germline V gene. CDR3 size: 14 residues. Trimming took off 1 base at V and 5 bases at J, with 12 bases between the two ends. Here the CDR3 DNA reads TGTGCCAGCAGTGAAGGAGGGGTTTGGGACGAGCAGTACTTC. This encodes CASSEGGVWDEQYF. Combining the CDR3 with reference TRBV2 and TRBJ2-7 gives the whole variable domain EPEVTQTPSHQVTQMGQEVILRCVPISNHLYFYWYRQILGQKVEFLVSFYNNEISEKSEIFDDQFSVERPDGSNFTLKIRSTKLEDSAMYFCASSEGGVWDEQYFGPGTRLTVT.

The chain links TRBV28 to TRBJ2-7; tentatively, D is TRBD1 (6 bases). V was trimmed by 3 bases and J by 5 bases, leaving 14 bases between them. CDR1 is MDHEN and CDR2 is SYDVKM in the germline V gene. The CDR3 runs to 14 residues. The CDR3 nucleotides read TGTGCCAGCAGTTTTTTCCGACAGGCCCACGAGCAGTACTTC. It translates to CASSFFRQAHEQYF.

This chain links TRBV27 with TRBJ2-2; TRBD1 or TRBD2 may be the D gene (5 bases each). This CDR3 contains 15 residues. V was cut by 3 bases and J by 4 bases, with 12 bases left in between. Germline CDR1 reads MNHEY; CDR2 reads SMNVEV (reference sequence). The CDR3, as DNA: TGTGCCAGCAGTTTTGAGGGGCTTGGCACCGGGGAGCTGTTTTTT. Protein product: CASSFEGLGTGELFF.

This clonotype was detected a few times. The V call is TRBV15, the J call TRBJ2-7; 7 bases are shared with TRBD2. There are 11 residues in the CDR3. The junction had 3 bases not matched to a gene; V was cut back by 6 bases and J by 7 bases. Germline loops: CDR1 LNHNV, CDR2 YYDKDF (reference sequence). This CDR3 is CATRAGVEQYF. CDR3 in DNA: TGTGCCACCAGGGCGGGGGTTGAGCAGTACTTC.

This clonotype was counted a few times. The chain recombines TRBV5-5 with TRBJ2-7; D may be TRBD1 (6 bases). This CDR3 is 13 amino acids long. Germline-derived CDR1 and CDR2 are SGHKS and YYEKEE (reference sequence). Trimming cost V 3 bases and J 3 bases, with 10 bases left between them. CDR3 sequence (DNA): TGTGCCAGCAGCTGGGACACCCACTACGAGCAGTACTTC. Translating gives CASSWDTHYEQYF.

This clonotype showed up just a few times. The chain joins TRBV6-2 or TRBV6-3 to TRBJ2-7; 11 nucleotides agree with TRBD2. CDR3 length equals 19 residues. After removal of 2 bases from V and 1 base from J, the junction contained 13 bases not matched to a gene. Germline lookup yields CDR1 MNHEY and CDR2 SVGEGT. CDR3 in amino acids: CASSYGFGTSGTLSYEQYF. As DNA, the CDR3 is TGTGCCAGCAGTTACGGGTTTGGGACTAGCGGCACCTTATCCTACGAGCAGTACTTC.

V and J are TRBV28 and TRBJ2-5; D perhaps matches TRBD1 (6 bases). Between the trimmed V and J ends, which lost 3 bases and 5 bases, there was a span of 16 bases. The germline V gene has CDR1 MDHEN and CDR2 SYDVKM. CDR3 length: 15 amino acids. CDR3 sequence reads: CASSFVGAGKETQYF. CDR3 bases: TGTGCCAGCAGTTTTGTGGGGGCCGGGAAGGAGACCCAGTACTTC.

In this sample, this clonotype turned up many times. V is TRBV20-1 and J is TRBJ1-1, with D perhaps matching TRBD1 (6 bases). V lost 5 bases and J lost 5, with 18 bases in between. Germline CDR1 is DFQATT and CDR2 is SNEGSKA (reference sequence). The CDR3 has 14 residues. As DNA, the CDR3 is TGCAGTGCTCGGGGAACAGGGATGGGGACTGAAGCTTTCTTT. It encodes CSARGTGMGTEAFF.

This chain connects TRBV2 to TRBJ2-7; 9 positions match TRBD2. The CDR3 is made up of 17 amino acids. The V segment lost 7 bases and the J segment 3 bases; nucleotides outside the gene matches: 16. The V gene's germline CDR1 is SNHLY and CDR2 FYNNEI. The CDR3 sequence: CASKTSGGERGLYEQYF. The CDR3 coding sequence is TGTGCCAGCAAGACTAGCGGAGGTGAAAGGGGACTCTACGAGCAGTACTTC.

The rearrangement uses TRBV7-8 and TRBJ1-6, with D uncertain. Germline V gives CDR1 SGHVS, CDR2 FQNEAQ. There are 14 residues in the CDR3. V dropped 4 bases and J dropped 7 bases, with 11 bases sitting between them. Here the CDR3 reads CASSSWGENSPLHF. Written as DNA, the CDR3 is TGTGCCAGCAGCTCTTGGGGTGAAAATTCACCCCTCCACTTT. Full variable domain (outside the CDR3, taken from reference TRBV7-8 and TRBJ1-6): GAGVSQSPRYKVAKRGQDVALRCDPISGHVSLFWYQQALGQGPEFLTYFQNEAQLDKSGLPSDRFFAERPEGSVSTLKIQRTQQEDSAVYLCASSSWGENSPLHFGNGTRLTVT.

The chain couples TRBV10-2 to TRBJ2-5; D is possibly TRBD1 (6 bases). This CDR3 has 13 residues. Trimming took 5 bases from V and 4 from J, leaving 11 bases between them. Germline assignment: CDR1 WSHSY and CDR2 SAAADI. The CDR3 loop is CASSTQGRETQYF. CDR3 nucleotide sequence: TGCGCCAGCAGTACACAGGGAAGAGAGACCCAGTACTTC.

This clonotype was seen a few times. The rearrangement uses TRBV6-2 or TRBV6-3 and TRBJ2-1; D is possibly TRBD1 (6 bases). The germline CDR1 and CDR2 sequences are MNHEY and SVGEGT. V was trimmed by 8 bases and J by 7 bases, leaving 18 bases between them. The CDR3 spans 14 residues. CDR3 in amino acids: CASVRDTGVNEQFF. The DNA of the CDR3 is TGTGCCAGCGTCCGGGACACTGGTGTAAATGAGCAGTTCTTC.

This clonotype turned up a few times. J is TRBJ2-7 and V is TRBV28; TRBD2 agrees at 9 bases. There are 16 residues in the CDR3. V gave up 3 bases and J gave up 4 bases; unmatched junction bases: 10. Germline CDR1 is MDHEN and CDR2 is SYDVKM. Here the CDR3 reads CASSFVTSGPFYEQYF. CDR3 nucleotides: TGTGCCAGCAGTTTCGTGACTAGCGGCCCATTTTACGAGCAGTACTTC.

The rearrangement joins TRBV29-1 to TRBJ1-2, with 11 bases matching TRBD1. Germline CDR1 and CDR2: SQVTM and ANQGSEA. This CDR3 comprises 14 residues. V lost 4 bases and J lost 2; bases outside the gene matches: 3. CDR3 in amino acids: CSVAGQGGNYGYTF. The DNA of the CDR3 is TGCAGCGTTGCGGGACAGGGGGGAAACTATGGCTACACCTTC.

In this sample, this clonotype turned up a few times. CDR3: CASSLNSFSGELFF. DNA of the CDR3: TGTGCCAGCAGCTTAAACTCCTTCTCCGGGGAGCTGTTTTTT. The genes are TRBV7-2 and TRBJ2-2; D unclear. Germline-derived CDR1 and CDR2 are SGHTA and FQGNSA. The CDR3 sequence is 14 residues long. V was pared by 2 bases and J by 6 bases, with 10 bases between.

The rearrangement uses TRBV29-1 and TRBJ1-2; 7 bases agree with TRBD1. J lost 5 bases, V lost 3 bases, and 9 bases had no gene match. The CDR3 length is 14 residues. CDR1 is SQVTM, CDR2 ANQGSEA, per germline. The CDR3 here is CSVEAGRGFYGYTF. CDR3 sequence (DNA): TGCAGCGTTGAGGCGGGCAGGGGGTTTTATGGCTACACCTTC.